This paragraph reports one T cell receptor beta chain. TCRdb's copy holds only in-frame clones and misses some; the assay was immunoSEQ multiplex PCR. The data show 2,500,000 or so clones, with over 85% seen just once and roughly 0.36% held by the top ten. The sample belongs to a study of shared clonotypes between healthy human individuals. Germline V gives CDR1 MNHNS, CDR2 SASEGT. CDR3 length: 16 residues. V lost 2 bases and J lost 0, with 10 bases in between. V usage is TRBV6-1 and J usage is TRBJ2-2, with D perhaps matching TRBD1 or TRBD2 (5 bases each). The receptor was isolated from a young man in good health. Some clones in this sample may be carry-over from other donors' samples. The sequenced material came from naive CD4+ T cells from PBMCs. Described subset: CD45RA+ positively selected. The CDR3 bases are TGTGCCAGCAGTGAACAGGGTAGCGCGAACACCGGGGAGCTGTTTTTT. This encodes CASSEQGSANTGELFF.